A single T cell receptor (beta chain) is shown here with its context. What it binds is not known. Other DNA sequences in the same sample also yield this CDR3. These data belong to a study of cytomegalovirus exposure and HLA in healthy donors. Regarding the study as a whole: An analysis was carried out later, and it reportedly showed fewer N-insertions in an Asian-associated ancestry cluster than the approximately 610-donor mean.

Germline CDR1 reads DFQATT; CDR2 reads SNEGSKA (reference sequence). Trimming stripped 5 bases from V and 8 bases from J, with 6 bases between. CDR3 size: 9 residues. This PCR relied on a set of 60 Vbeta primers and 13 Jbeta primers. Profiled with immunoSEQ multiplex PCR; TCRdb holds only in-frame clones, not every one. The sample lists some 110,000 clones, approximately 58% seen once, with around 2.2% in the top ten. Sequencing input: PBMCs. The source is a woman between 25 and 40 years old in good health and CMV-seronegative. This chain uses TRBV20-1 with TRBJ1-1; tentative D call: TRBD1 (5 bases). CDR3 sequence reads: CSARQEAFF. CDR3 bases: TGCAGTGCTCGACAGGAAGCTTTCTTT.